The present TCR beta chain was sequenced within a study of PD-1 blockade in classical Hodgkin lymphoma. Overall study context: Patients were administered nivolumab (3 mg/kg intravenously) every 2 weeks.

Every patient had relapsed following autologous stem cell transplantation, and cohorts differed in brentuximab vedotin exposure. Here immunoSEQ multiplex PCR was the method, and the copy in TCRdb shows in-frame clones only, minus some. The sample yields approximately 26,000 clones, almost 70% seen once. To note about this clone: As yet, its antigen is unknown.

The study, taken as a whole, reports: Unlike CD8+ TCR diversity, which did not rise significantly by C4D1, CD4+ TCR diversity did. As was reported, newly diagnosed patients showed lower baseline TCR diversity than healthy donors did.

Germline V gene data show CDR1 as LNHDA and CDR2 as SQIVND (reference sequence). The CDR3 length is 14 residues. V shed 3 bases and J shed 5 bases, with 14 bases lying between them. This clonotype was obtained from a human donor with classical Hodgkin lymphoma. The chain links TRBV19 to TRBJ2-7, with TRBD1 as a possible D gene (6 bases). Here the sequenced sample was peripheral blood mononuclear cells (PBMCs), taken at baseline. CDR3 in amino acids: CASSIRQGPDEQYF. The CDR3 DNA is TGTGCCAGTAGTATTAGGCAGGGGCCTGACGAGCAGTACTTC.